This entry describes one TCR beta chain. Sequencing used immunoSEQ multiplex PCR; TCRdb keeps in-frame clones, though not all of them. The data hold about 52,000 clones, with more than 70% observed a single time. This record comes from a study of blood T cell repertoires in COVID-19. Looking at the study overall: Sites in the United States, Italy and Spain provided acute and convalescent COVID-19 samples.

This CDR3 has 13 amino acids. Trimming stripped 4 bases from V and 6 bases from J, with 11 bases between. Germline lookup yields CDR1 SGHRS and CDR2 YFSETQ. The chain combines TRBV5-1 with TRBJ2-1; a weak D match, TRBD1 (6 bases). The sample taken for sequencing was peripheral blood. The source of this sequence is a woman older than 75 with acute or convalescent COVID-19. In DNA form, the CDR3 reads TGCGCCAGCAGCCCACAGGGATTCAATGAGCAGTTCTTC. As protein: CASSPQGFNEQFF.